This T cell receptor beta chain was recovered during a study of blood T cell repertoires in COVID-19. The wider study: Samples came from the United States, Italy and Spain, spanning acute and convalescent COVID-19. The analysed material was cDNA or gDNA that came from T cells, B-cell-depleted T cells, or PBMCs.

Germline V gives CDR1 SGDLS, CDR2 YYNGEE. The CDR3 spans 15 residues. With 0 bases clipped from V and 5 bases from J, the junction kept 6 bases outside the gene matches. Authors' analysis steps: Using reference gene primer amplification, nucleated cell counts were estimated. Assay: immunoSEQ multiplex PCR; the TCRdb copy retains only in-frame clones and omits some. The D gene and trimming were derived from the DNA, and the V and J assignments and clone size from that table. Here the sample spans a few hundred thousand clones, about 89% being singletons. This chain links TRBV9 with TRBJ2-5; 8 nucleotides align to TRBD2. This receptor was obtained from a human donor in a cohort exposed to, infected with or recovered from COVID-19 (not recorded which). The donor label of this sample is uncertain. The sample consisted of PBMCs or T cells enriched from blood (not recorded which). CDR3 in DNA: TGTGCCAGCAGCGTAGCCGGGGGGGCCGTTGAGACCCAGTACTTC. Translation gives CASSVAGGAVETQYF.